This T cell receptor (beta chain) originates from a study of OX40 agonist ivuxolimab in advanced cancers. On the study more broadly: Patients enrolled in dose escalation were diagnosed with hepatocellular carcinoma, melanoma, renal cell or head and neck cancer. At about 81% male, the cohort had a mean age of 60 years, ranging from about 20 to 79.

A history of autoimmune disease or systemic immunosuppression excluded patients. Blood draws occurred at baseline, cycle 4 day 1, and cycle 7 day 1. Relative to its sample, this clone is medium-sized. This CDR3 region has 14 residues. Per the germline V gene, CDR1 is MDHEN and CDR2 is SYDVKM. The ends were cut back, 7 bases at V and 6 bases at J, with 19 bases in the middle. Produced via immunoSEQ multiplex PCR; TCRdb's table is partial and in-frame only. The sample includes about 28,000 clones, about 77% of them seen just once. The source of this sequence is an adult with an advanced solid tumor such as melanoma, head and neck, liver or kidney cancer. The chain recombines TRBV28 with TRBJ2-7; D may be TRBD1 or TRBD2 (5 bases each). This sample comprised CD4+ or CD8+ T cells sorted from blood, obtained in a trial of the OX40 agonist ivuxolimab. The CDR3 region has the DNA TGTGCCAGCACCTCGGACCTACCCGGGGCCGAGCAGTACTTC. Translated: CASTSDLPGAEQYF.